In its sample, the clone carrying this T cell receptor (beta chain) was seen a few times. Sequencing was performed with immunoSEQ multiplex PCR; in TCRdb, only in-frame clones are kept and a portion is missing. The sample has roughly 220,000 clones, almost 90% seen once. The source of the sample is a study of blood T cell repertoires in COVID-19. Background on the study: In each case, the material was cDNA or gDNA derived from T cells, B-cell-depleted T cells, or PBMCs.

Germline V gene data show CDR1 as SGHRS and CDR2 as YFSETQ. CDR3 length: 13 amino acids. Trimming removed 0 bases from V and 8 bases from J; junction bases left unmatched: 4. Sequencing was performed on PBMCs or T cells enriched from blood (not recorded which). The chain carries TRBV5-1 and TRBJ1-1; TRBD1 matches at 7 bases. This TCR was recovered from a man aged 25 to 40 who had been exposed to COVID-19. CDR3 coding DNA: TGCGCCAGCAGCTTGGGGTTGGGACAGGAAGCTTTCTTT. Translation gives CASSLGLGQEAFF.